The 10 T cell receptor beta chains in this list originate from one sample, sequenced in a study of technical replicates of blood from a handful of donors. The method was immunoSEQ multiplex PCR; TCRdb's version includes in-frame clones alone and lacks a portion of them. The table lists around 64,000 clones, around 93% of them singletons. The specimen sequenced was PBMCs. Every receptor here comes from a human donor in good health. Some clones in this sample may be carry-over from other donors' samples.

The CDR3 loop is CASSRGQGEAFF. The CDR3 DNA is TGTGCCAGCAGCCGTGGACAGGGTGAAGCTTTCTTT. This chain connects TRBV6-5 to TRBJ1-1, with 8 bases aligning to TRBD1. The CDR3 spans 12 residues. CDR1 and CDR2 from the germline V gene are MNHEY and SVGAGI. The junction had 4 bases not matched to a gene; V was cut back by 6 bases and J by 7 bases.

The chain has TRBV27 and TRBJ1-1; D remains unclear. From germline, CDR1 is MNHEY and CDR2 SMNVEV (reference sequence). CDR3 length: 11 amino acids. V lost 8 bases and J lost 4, with 8 bases in between. CDR3 region: CASRRGTEAFF. The CDR3 DNA follows: TGTGCCAGCCGCCGGGGCACTGAAGCTTTCTTT.

This chain links TRBV2 with TRBJ2-7; 8 nucleotides align to TRBD2. J lost 0 bases, V lost 4 bases, and 2 bases had no gene match. Germline assignment: CDR1 SNHLY and CDR2 FYNNEI. The CDR3 extends over 14 amino acids. The CDR3 region has the DNA TGTGCCAGCAGTGGGGGGACTAGCTCCTACGAGCAGTACTTC. Translated: CASSGGTSSYEQYF.

This rearrangement joins TRBV4-1 to TRBJ2-7; TRBD1 matches at 7 bases. Germline lookup yields CDR1 MGHRA and CDR2 YSYEKL. V lost 4 bases and J lost 2; bases outside the gene matches: 5. The CDR3 runs 14 residues. CDR3 sequence: CASSPGQRAYEQYF. The CDR3, as DNA: TGCGCCAGCAGCCCGGGACAGAGGGCCTACGAGCAGTACTTC.

The CDR3: CASSDLAEATHYEQYF. In nucleotides, the CDR3 is TGTGCCAGCAGTGATTTAGCCGAAGCAACCCACTACGAGCAGTACTTC. The chain couples TRBV2 to TRBJ2-7, with D unclear. The V and J ends lost 3 bases and 3 bases respectively, with 18 bases between them. This CDR3 has 16 residues. The germline gives CDR1 SNHLY, CDR2 FYNNEI.

The chain employs TRBV6-1 and TRBJ1-6; D gene ambiguous. Germline CDR1 and CDR2: MNHNS and SASEGT. Trimming stripped 2 bases from V and 6 bases from J, with 8 bases between. This CDR3 region has 14 residues. CDR3 in amino acids: CASSESQTNSPLHF. For the CDR3, the DNA is TGTGCCAGCAGTGAATCACAGACTAATTCACCCCTCCACTTT.

The chain has TRBV7-9 and TRBJ2-7, with a tentative D call TRBD2 (5 bases). The ends were cut back, 4 bases at V and 0 bases at J, with 13 bases in the middle. The germline CDR1 and CDR2 sequences are SEHNR and FQNEAQ (reference sequence). This CDR3 is built from 15 residues. The CDR3 reads CASSSAEGTSYEQYF. The CDR3 coding sequence is TGTGCCAGCAGCTCAGCCGAGGGCACCTCCTACGAGCAGTACTTC. The full variable domain, with the rest looked up from reference TRBV7-9 and TRBJ2-7, is DTGVSQNPRHKITKRGQNVTFRCDPISEHNRLYWYRQTLGQGPEFLTYFQNEAQLEKSRLLSDRFSAERPKGSFSTLEIQRTEQGDSAMYLCASSSAEGTSYEQYFGPGTRLTVT.

The chain couples TRBV7-6 to TRBJ1-2; D gene ambiguous. CDR1 and CDR2 (germline): SGHVS, FNYEAQ. Trimming stripped 5 bases from V and 8 bases from J, with 15 bases between. CDR3 size: 13 residues. Written as DNA, the CDR3 is TGTGCCAGCAGCCTCACTAGGGCGGGGGGCTACACCTTC. It codes for CASSLTRAGGYTF.

The gene calls are TRBV20-1 and TRBJ2-1; 8 bases line up with TRBD2. CDR1 is DFQATT and CDR2 is SNEGSKA in the germline V gene (reference sequence). V dropped 7 bases and J dropped 7; count of bases not matched to a gene: 0. CDR3 size: 10 residues. CDR3 sequence: CSVAGNEQFF. The CDR3 DNA reads as TGCAGTGTAGCGGGGAATGAGCAGTTCTTC.

This chain uses TRBV7-9 with TRBJ2-5, with TRBD1 identical over 7 bases. Germline V gene sequence: CDR1 SEHNR, CDR2 FQNEAQ (reference sequence). V shed 5 bases and J 0 bases; nucleotides not matched to a gene: 6. The CDR3 has 15 residues. The CDR3 loop is CASSPTGQDQETQYF. The CDR3 DNA reads as TGTGCCAGCAGCCCAACCGGACAGGACCAAGAGACCCAGTACTTC.